This entry lists 6 T cell receptor beta chains sequenced from one sample in a study of beta chain features in type 1 diabetes. Study outcomes and limitations: In all four CD4+ subsets, TCRB CDR3 length was significantly, moderately reduced in type 1 diabetes.

Expressed TCRB transcripts got sequenced, as all isolated RNA was reverse transcribed. TCRdb's table, derived via immunoSEQ multiplex PCR, lists solely in-frame clones and lacks some. The sample has a few hundred thousand clones; 24% are singletons. Which antigens these TCRs recognize remains unknown. Material for sequencing was naive CD4+ T cells from blood. These receptors were taken from a woman in her 30s with type 1 diabetes.

This clone was seen only a few times. The chain uses TRBV29-1 and TRBJ1-2; D uncertain. V was trimmed by 7 bases and J by 4 bases, leaving 13 bases between them. There are 12 residues in the CDR3. Germline V lookup: CDR1 SQVTM, CDR2 ANQGSEA. CDR3 region: CSGSFHTYGYTF. CDR3 bases: TGCAGCGGCTCCTTTCACACCTATGGCTACACCTTC.

The CDR3 region has the DNA TGTGCCAGCAGTGACTCCGGCGGGAGAAGCTACGAGCAGTACTTC. It codes for CASSDSGGRSYEQYF. This chain joins TRBV6-4 and TRBJ2-7; 7 bases align to TRBD2. With V trimmed by 0 bases and J by 3 bases, 5 bases remained unmatched. The germline gives CDR1 MRHNA, CDR2 SNTAGT. The CDR3 extends over 15 amino acids.

The rearrangement links TRBV19 to TRBJ2-6; TRBD1 matches at 8 bases. The CDR3 runs 16 residues. Germline CDR1 reads LNHDA; CDR2 reads SQIVND (reference sequence). Unmatched junction bases numbered 4, after V lost 6 bases and J lost 0 bases. CDR3 in amino acids: CASSRDRLSGANVLTF. The CDR3 DNA reads as TGTGCCAGTAGCCGGGACAGGCTCTCTGGGGCCAACGTCCTGACTTTC.

The rearrangement uses TRBV30 and TRBJ2-3, with D perhaps TRBD1 (6 bases). V lost 2 bases and J lost 4, with 10 bases in between. The germline CDR1 and CDR2 sequences are GTSNPN and SVGIG (reference sequence). The CDR3 consists of 13 residues. In nucleotides, the CDR3 is TGTGCCTGGAGTAAGGGGACACCAGATACGCAGTATTTT. Translated, it gives CAWSKGTPDTQYF.

This clone was observed a handful of times. This chain connects TRBV13 to TRBJ2-5; 7 nucleotides agree with TRBD1. The CDR3 sequence is 16 residues long. V trimming: 1 base; J trimming: 0 bases; junction bases outside the gene matches: 5. CDR1 PRHDT and CDR2 FYEKMQ come from the germline V gene (reference sequence). The CDR3 DNA reads as TGTGCCAGCAGCTTAGATCCGGACAGGTACCAAGAGACCCAGTACTTC. Translation: CASSLDPDRYQETQYF.

This chain links TRBV6-5 with TRBJ2-7; no clear D gene. The CDR3 loop spans 13 amino acids. Trimming cost V 5 bases and J 7 bases, with 15 bases left between them. The germline gives CDR1 MNHEY, CDR2 SVGAGI. For the CDR3, the DNA is TGTGCCAGCAGTCACCTACCTTTCGGTGAGCAGTACTTC. Protein: CASSHLPFGEQYF.